The 29 T cell receptor beta chains reported below all come from one sample, sequenced in a study of early T cells in non-severe SARS-CoV-2 infection. One entry per CDR3 protein, called by TCRdb with MiXCR from the 5' RACE reads. The data show over 25,000 distinct CDR3 sequences, 5.7% seen once. The source material was whole blood. Receptors originate from an adult who was a healthcare worker with PCR-confirmed SARS-CoV-2 infection or an uninfected control (not recorded which).

Regarding this clonotype: Germline and junction disagree at one end, which may indicate a read error. The chain combines TRBV15 with TRBJ1-6; D is uncertain. The CDR3 totals 16 residues. Germline values: CDR1 LNHNV, CDR2 YYDKDF (reference sequence). The CDR3 nucleotides are TGTGTCACCAGCAGAAAAAAGAGCGGCCTCTATTCACCCCTCCACTTT. This codes for CVTSRKKSGLYSPLHF.

This clonotype was recorded at least ten times. This sequence joins TRBV6-2 or TRBV6-3 and TRBJ2-5; TRBD2 aligns across 12 bases. Per germline, CDR1 MNHEY and CDR2 SVGEGT. V lost 5 bases and J lost 4; bases outside the gene matches: 5. This CDR3 region has 15 residues. The CDR3: CASSERTSGVETQYF. CDR3 coding DNA: TGTGCCAGCAGTGAGCGGACTAGCGGGGTAGAGACCCAGTACTTC.

Many counts were recorded for this clonotype. V gene TRBV6-1 combines with J gene TRBJ1-1; 8 nucleotides agree with TRBD1. CDR1 is MNHNS and CDR2 is SASEGT in the germline V gene. V trimming: 0 bases; J trimming: 4 bases; junction bases outside the gene matches: 7. There are 16 residues in the CDR3. The DNA for the CDR3 is TGTGCCAGCAGTGAAGCAGGACAGGGTCACGGCACTGAAGCTTTCTTT. It translates to CASSEAGQGHGTEAFF.

This clonotype was recorded a few times. The rearrangement uses TRBV20-1 and TRBJ2-5; 10 positions match TRBD2. The V gene's germline CDR1 is DFQATT and CDR2 SNEGSKA (reference sequence). This CDR3 is built from 14 residues. V was pared by 6 bases and J by 6 bases, with 10 bases of the junction left unmatched. The CDR3: CSAPYTSGAKTQYF. DNA of the CDR3: TGCAGTGCCCCCTATACTAGCGGGGCGAAGACCCAGTACTTC.

By share, this clonotype ranks as medium-sized. The chain uses TRBV7-9 and TRBJ1-4; a possible D gene is TRBD1 (5 bases). The CDR3 sequence is 14 residues long. V shed 1 base and J shed 5 bases, with 8 bases lying between them. Germline CDR1 SEHNR, CDR2 FQNEAQ (reference sequence). The CDR3 region has the DNA TGTGCCAGCAGCTTAGGGGGCACGAATGAAAAACTGTTTTTT. It is translated as CASSLGGTNEKLFF.

The gene calls are TRBV2 and TRBJ1-4, with D possibly being TRBD1 (5 bases). V was cut by 1 base and J by 8 bases, with 14 bases left in between. There are 15 residues in the CDR3. The germline V gene has CDR1 SNHLY and CDR2 FYNNEI. The CDR3 loop reads CASSEERGKEEKLFF. The CDR3 DNA sequence: TGTGCCAGCAGTGAAGAGAGGGGAAAGGAAGAAAAACTGTTTTTT.

This clonotype showed up many times. The chain has TRBV7-9 and TRBJ2-7; 12 bases align to TRBD1. The CDR3 runs 16 residues. Germline-derived CDR1 and CDR2 are SEHNR and FQNEAQ (reference sequence). J was trimmed by 8 bases and V by 5 bases; bases with no gene match: 13. The CDR3 loop reads CASSQQAGTGGGQQYF. Written as DNA, the CDR3 is TGTGCCAGCAGCCAACAAGCCGGGACAGGGGGCGGGCAGCAGTACTTC.

Ten or more counts support this clonotype. The chain joins TRBV7-2 to TRBJ1-2; TRBD1 aligns across 7 bases. The J segment lost 6 bases and the V segment lost 5 bases, leaving 15 bases of the junction unmatched. The CDR3 is 16 amino acids. Germline V gene sequence: CDR1 SGHTA, CDR2 FQGNSA. CDR3 loop: CASSVAGGARTDGYTF. In nucleotides, the CDR3 is TGTGCCAGCAGCGTTGCAGGGGGGGCCCGGACGGATGGCTACACCTTC.

This clonotype was recorded at least ten times. The CDR3 loop is CASSLTWTWSYEQYF. The CDR3 bases are TGTGCCAGCAGTTTAACTTGGACTTGGTCCTACGAGCAGTACTTC. J is TRBJ2-7 and V is TRBV12-3 or TRBV12-4; tentative D call: TRBD2 (5 bases). V was clipped by 2 bases and J by 1 base, with 12 bases between them. CDR3 length: 15 amino acids.

This clonotype was detected ten times or more. V and J are TRBV13 and TRBJ2-1; a weak D match, TRBD1 (6 bases). The CDR3 totals 15 residues. Germline-derived CDR1 and CDR2 are PRHDT and FYEKMQ (reference sequence). Deletions cut 5 bases from V and 2 bases from J, with 13 bases between. CDR3 DNA sequence: TGTGCCAGCAGCCCCGGGGACACCCCCTACAATGAGCAGTTCTTC. As protein: CASSPGDTPYNEQFF. Full variable domain (missing parts from reference TRBV13 and TRBJ2-1): AAGVIQSPRHLIKEKRETATLKCYPIPRHDTVYWYQQGPGQDPQFLISFYEKMQSDKGSIPDRFSAQQFSDYHSELNMSSLELGDSALYFCASSPGDTPYNEQFFGPGTRLTVL.

V gene TRBV6-5 combines with J gene TRBJ2-1; the match to TRBD2 covers 7 bases. The germline V gene encodes CDR1 MNHEY and CDR2 SVGAGI. The J segment lost 7 bases and the V segment lost 2 bases, leaving 11 bases of the junction unmatched. This CDR3 is 16 amino acids long. The CDR3: CASSYPRGAGLNEQFF. The CDR3, as DNA: TGTGCCAGCAGTTACCCCCGGGGAGCGGGGTTAAATGAGCAGTTCTTC.

This clonotype was detected many times. The chain has TRBV7-6 and TRBJ2-1; 8 bases align to TRBD2. The V gene's germline CDR1 is SGHVS and CDR2 FNYEAQ. The CDR3 consists of 16 residues. The V and J ends lost 3 bases and 0 bases, in that order; junction bases with no gene match: 4. CDR3 in DNA: TGTGCCAGCAGCTTGCTTAGCGGGGTCTCCTACAATGAGCAGTTCTTC. It yields the protein CASSLLSGVSYNEQFF.

This clonotype was detected many times. For the CDR3, the DNA is TGTGCCATCAGACTAGCGGGGGGCAGACATACGCAGTATTTT. The encoded protein is CAIRLAGGRHTQYF. The chain recombines TRBV7-2 with TRBJ2-3; 13 positions agree with TRBD2. CDR3 length: 14 amino acids. Losses at the gene ends were 10 bases for V and 7 bases for J; bases not matched to a gene: 8. Looked up from germline, CDR1 is SGHTA and CDR2 is FQGNSA. Full variable domain (rest looked up from reference TRBV7-2 and TRBJ2-3): GAGVSQSPSNKVTEKGKDVELRCDPISGHTALYWYRQSLGQGLEFLIYFQGNSAPDKSGLPSDRFSAERTGGSVSTLTIQRTQQEDSAVYLCAIRLAGGRHTQYFGPGTRLTVL.

This clonotype was seen at least ten times. The chain links TRBV19 to TRBJ1-5; D not certain. The V gene lost 6 bases and the J gene lost 6 bases, with 9 bases spanning the gap. The CDR3 is 12 amino acids. CDR1 and CDR2 (germline): LNHDA, SQIVND (reference sequence). The CDR3 nucleotides read TGTGCCAGTAGATTCAAAGGTCAGCCCCAGCATTTT. Amino acid sequence: CASRFKGQPQHF.

This clonotype has at least ten counts. J is TRBJ2-7 and V is TRBV6-2 or TRBV6-3; D not certain. CDR3 size: 11 residues. Per the germline V gene, CDR1 is MNHEY and CDR2 is SVGEGT. V was cut by 2 bases and J by 4 bases, with 3 bases left in between. The CDR3 DNA reads TGTGCCAGCAGTTACAAGTACGAGCAGTACTTC. Protein product: CASSYKYEQYF.

This chain links TRBV4-3 with TRBJ2-2; D perhaps matches TRBD2 (7 bases). Germline lookup yields CDR1 LGHNA and CDR2 YSLEER. Trimming took 0 bases from V and 9 from J, leaving 20 bases between them. CDR3 length equals 17 residues. CDR3 protein: CASSQDSRGRGNRELFF. The DNA for the CDR3 is TGCGCCAGCAGCCAAGATTCACGAGGGAGGGGGAACCGGGAGCTGTTTTTT.

This clonotype was seen ten or more times. CDR3 nucleotide sequence: TGTGCCAGCAGCCAACTTGCCACGGGCTATGGCTACACCTTC. Its protein product is CASSQLATGYGYTF. This chain connects TRBV14 to TRBJ1-2; D gene uncertain. The V end lost 2 bases, the J end lost 4 bases, and 11 bases lay between the germline ends. Per the germline V gene, CDR1 is SGHDN and CDR2 is FVKESK. CDR3 length: 14 residues. The whole variable domain, remainder taken from reference TRBV14 and TRBJ1-2, is EAGVTQFPSHSVIEKGQTVTLRCDPISGHDNLYWYRRVMGKEIKFLLHFVKESKQDESGMPNNRFLAERTGGTYSTLKVQPAELEDSGVYFCASSQLATGYGYTFGSGTRLTVV.

By share of the sample, this clonotype is medium-sized. This chain uses TRBV18 with TRBJ2-7; 8 bases map to TRBD1. V dropped 3 bases and J dropped 4; count of bases not matched to a gene: 5. CDR3 size: 14 residues. From germline, CDR1 is KGHSH and CDR2 LQKENI. The CDR3 DNA follows: TGTGCCAGCTCACCCGGGACAGGAGTGTACGAGCAGTACTTC. It yields the protein CASSPGTGVYEQYF.

V and J are TRBV4-3 and TRBJ1-4; D unresolved. Deletions cut 1 base from V and 0 bases from J, with 12 bases between. The CDR3 consists of 17 residues. Germline V gene sequence: CDR1 LGHNA, CDR2 YSLEER. The CDR3 loop is CASSQGIPPSTNEKLFF. For the CDR3, the DNA is TGCGCCAGCAGCCAAGGGATCCCGCCCTCAACTAATGAAAAACTGTTTTTT.

This clonotype was seen at least ten times. The chain carries TRBV12-3 or TRBV12-4 and TRBJ1-2; no clear D gene. This CDR3 region has 13 residues. Deletions cut 3 bases from V and 4 bases from J, with 9 bases between. The CDR3 region is CASSFKASYGYTF. CDR3 DNA: TGTGCCAGCAGTTTTAAGGCAAGCTATGGCTACACCTTC.

J is TRBJ2-1 and V is TRBV4-2; 9 bases are a match to TRBD2. Germline V gene lookup returns CDR1 LGHNA and CDR2 YNFKEQ. CDR3 length: 18 residues. The J segment lost 6 bases and the V segment lost 0 bases, leaving 12 bases of the junction unmatched. CDR3 nucleotide sequence: TGTGCCAGCAGCCAAGACACAGCGGGGGGCTTGGTTGGCAATGAGCAGTTCTTC. Amino acid sequence: CASSQDTAGGLVGNEQFF.

This clonotype was picked up many times. J is TRBJ2-7 and V is TRBV29-1; a weak D match, TRBD1 (6 bases). The CDR3 extends over 15 amino acids. Germline CDR1 SQVTM, CDR2 ANQGSEA. Between the trimmed V and J ends, which lost 3 bases and 1 base, there was a span of 16 bases. For the CDR3, the DNA is TGCAGCGTTGAGTTGGGCAGGGGAGAATCCTACGAGCAGTACTTC. Protein sequence: CSVELGRGESYEQYF.

Many counts were recorded for this clonotype. CDR3 bases: TGTGCCAGCTCACCATCACTCCAAGAGACCCAGTACTTC. This translates into CASSPSLQETQYF. This chain connects TRBV18 to TRBJ2-5; D remains ambiguous. This CDR3 contains 13 residues. Trimming cost V 2 bases and J 1 base, with 5 bases left between them. The germline V gene encodes CDR1 KGHSH and CDR2 LQKENI. The full variable domain, in which reference TRBV18 and TRBJ2-5 provide the parts outside the CDR3, is NAGVMQNPRHLVRRRGQEARLRCSPMKGHSHVYWYRQLPEEGLKFMVYLQKENIIDESGMPKERFSAEFPKEGPSILRIQQVVRGDSAAYFCASSPSLQETQYFGPGTRLLVL.

By sample share, this clonotype is medium-sized. The chain couples TRBV20-1 to TRBJ2-1; no firm D call. Trimming took off 1 base at V and 0 bases at J, with 7 bases between the two ends. The CDR3 loop spans 14 amino acids. Germline V gene data show CDR1 as DFQATT and CDR2 as SNEGSKA (reference sequence). In DNA, the CDR3 is TGCAGTGCTAGAGGGTCGGTCTCCTACAATGAGCAGTTCTTC. Amino acid sequence: CSARGSVSYNEQFF.

This clonotype was counted many times. The chain is built from TRBV20-1 and TRBJ2-7; TRBD1 agrees at 9 bases. The CDR3 spans 14 residues. The junction had 9 bases not matched to a gene; V was cut back by 5 bases and J by 4 bases. Germline CDR1 reads DFQATT; CDR2 reads SNEGSKA (reference sequence). CDR3: CSALRTGTGYEQYF. Written as DNA, the CDR3 is TGCAGTGCTCTGCGCACCGGGACAGGGTACGAGCAGTACTTC.

This clonotype has ten or more counts. Here the CDR3 reads CASSLRGRSNQPQHF. DNA of the CDR3: TGTGCCAGCAGCTTAAGGGGCAGGAGCAATCAGCCCCAGCATTTT. The chain couples TRBV7-2 to TRBJ1-5, with D maybe TRBD1 (5 bases). The V gene's germline CDR1 is SGHTA and CDR2 FQGNSA. This CDR3 spans 15 amino acids. V lost 2 bases and J lost 1, with 9 bases in between.

This clonotype showed up many times. CDR3 bases: TGCGCCAGCAGCCAAGGCGGGGGGGAAAGCACAGATACGCAGTATTTT. This encodes CASSQGGGESTDTQYF. The V call is TRBV4-1, the J call TRBJ2-3; 9 bases line up with TRBD2. The CDR3 has 16 amino acids. V was pared by 1 base and J by 0 bases, with 2 bases of the junction left unmatched. Germline CDR1 and CDR2: MGHRA and YSYEKL.

This clonotype was observed many times. The rearrangement uses TRBV19 and TRBJ1-1; 9 bases fit TRBD1. J was trimmed by 5 bases and V by 8 bases; bases with no gene match: 9. In germline, CDR1 is LNHDA, CDR2 SQIVND (reference sequence). The CDR3 sequence is 14 residues long. CDR3 protein: CASLPGTGRTEAFF. The CDR3 DNA reads TGTGCCAGTCTACCCGGGACAGGGCGGACTGAAGCTTTCTTT.

This clonotype has at least ten counts. The chain links TRBV20-1 to TRBJ1-6; 8 bases align to TRBD1. Germline V gives CDR1 DFQATT, CDR2 SNEGSKA (reference sequence). The CDR3 sequence is 17 residues long. The junction had 8 bases not matched to a gene; V was cut back by 2 bases and J by 2 bases. The CDR3 DNA sequence: TGCAGTGCTAGAAGGCAGGGGGCAGTCCCCTATAATTCACCCCTCCACTTT. Translating it yields CSARRQGAVPYNSPLHF.